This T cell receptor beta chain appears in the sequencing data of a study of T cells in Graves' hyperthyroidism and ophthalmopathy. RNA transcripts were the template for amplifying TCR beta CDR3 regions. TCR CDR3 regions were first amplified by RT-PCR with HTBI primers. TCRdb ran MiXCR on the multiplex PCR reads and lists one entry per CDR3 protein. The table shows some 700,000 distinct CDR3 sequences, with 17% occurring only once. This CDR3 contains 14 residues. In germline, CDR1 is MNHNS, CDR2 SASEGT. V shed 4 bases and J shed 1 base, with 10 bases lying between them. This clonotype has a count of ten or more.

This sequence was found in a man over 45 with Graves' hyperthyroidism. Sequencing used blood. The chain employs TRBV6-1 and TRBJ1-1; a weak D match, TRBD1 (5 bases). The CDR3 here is CASSGQTANTEAFF. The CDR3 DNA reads TGTGCCAGCAGTGGGCAGACAGCGAACACTGAAGCTTTCTTT.